What follows describes a single T cell receptor (beta chain). Its antigen is unknown. TCRdb keeps only in-frame clones here, not all; method: immunoSEQ multiplex PCR. Seen here are about 120,000 clones, 85% to 90% observed once, and the top ten hold roughly 12%. The record originates from a study of PD-1 blockade in mismatch repair-deficient tumors. Study information: All were previously treated, progressing patients with 11 to 13 mismatch repair-deficient cancer types. Study-wide findings and caveats: Tumor-resident clones, often undetectable pretreatment in blood, expanded then contracted after pembrolizumab.

This CDR3 has 14 residues. CDR1 LNHDA and CDR2 SQIVND come from the germline V gene (reference sequence). Trimming pared 3 bases from V and 0 bases from J, leaving 9 bases between. Source: peripheral blood, taken 44 weeks after starting pembrolizumab. This sequence was found in an adult with mismatch repair-deficient cancer. The chain carries TRBV19 and TRBJ2-7; D gene uncertain. The CDR3 sequence: CASSISQPSYEQYF. The CDR3 DNA reads TGTGCCAGTAGTATTAGTCAGCCCTCCTACGAGCAGTACTTC.